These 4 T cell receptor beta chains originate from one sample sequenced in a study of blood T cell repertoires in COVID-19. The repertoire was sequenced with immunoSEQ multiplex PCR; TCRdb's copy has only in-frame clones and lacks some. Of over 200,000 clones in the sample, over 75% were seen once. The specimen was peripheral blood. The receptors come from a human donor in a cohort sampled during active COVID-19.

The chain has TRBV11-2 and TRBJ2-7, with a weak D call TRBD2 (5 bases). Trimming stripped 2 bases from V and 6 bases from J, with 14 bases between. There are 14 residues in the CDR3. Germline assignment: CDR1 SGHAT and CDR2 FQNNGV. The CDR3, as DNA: TGTGCCAGCAGCTTATACCGGGGTAATGGCGAGCAGTACTTC. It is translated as CASSLYRGNGEQYF.

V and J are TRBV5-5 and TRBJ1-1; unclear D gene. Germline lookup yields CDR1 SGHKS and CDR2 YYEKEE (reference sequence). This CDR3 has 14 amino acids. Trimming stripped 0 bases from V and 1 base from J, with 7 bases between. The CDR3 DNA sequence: TGTGCCAGCAGCTTGGTAGCGGGGAACACTGAAGCTTTCTTT. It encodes CASSLVAGNTEAFF.

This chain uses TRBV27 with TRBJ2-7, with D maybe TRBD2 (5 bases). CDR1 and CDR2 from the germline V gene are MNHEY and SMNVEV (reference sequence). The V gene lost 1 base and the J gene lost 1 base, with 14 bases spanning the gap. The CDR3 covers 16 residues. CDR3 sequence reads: CASSLFRGGDSYEQYF. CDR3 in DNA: TGTGCCAGCAGTTTATTTCGGGGTGGAGATTCCTACGAGCAGTACTTC.

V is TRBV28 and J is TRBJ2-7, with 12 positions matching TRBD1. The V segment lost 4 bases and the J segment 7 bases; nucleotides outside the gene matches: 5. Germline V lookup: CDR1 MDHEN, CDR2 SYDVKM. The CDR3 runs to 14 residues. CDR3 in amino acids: CASSWGQGAREQYF. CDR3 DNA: TGTGCCAGCAGTTGGGGACAGGGGGCGCGGGAGCAGTACTTC.